This entry lists 20 T cell receptor beta chains sequenced from one sample in a study of shared T cell receptors in the human thymus. Repertoires were generated with immunoSEQ multiplex PCR, while TCRdb's copy carries only in-frame clones and drops some. The sample includes under 850,000 clones, over 75% of them seen just once. In addition, the sample was reused for a study of human thymus T cells.

The specimen was thymocytes. The receptors were sampled from a boy younger than two with a congenital heart defect.

The J gene is TRBJ2-5, the V gene TRBV25-1, with 8 positions matching TRBD1. Germline CDR1 and CDR2: MGHDK and SYGVNS. CDR3 length equals 13 residues. The junction had 7 bases not matched to a gene; V was cut back by 6 bases and J by 7 bases. The CDR3 DNA sequence: TGTGCCAGCAGGGACAGGGCCAAGGGGACCCAGTACTTC. Amino acids: CASRDRAKGTQYF.

The chain is built from TRBV4-1 and TRBJ2-6, with D unclear. This CDR3 spans 14 amino acids. With 5 bases removed from V and 0 bases from J, the gap between germline ends came to 5 bases. Germline V gene data show CDR1 as MGHRA and CDR2 as YSYEKL. CDR3 nucleotides: TGCGCCAGCAGCTTGGCCTCTGGGGCCAACGTCCTGACTTTC. This translates into CASSLASGANVLTF.

The chain links TRBV29-1 to TRBJ1-2; 11 positions agree with TRBD1. The length of the CDR3 is 16 residues. Germline CDR1 and CDR2: SQVTM and ANQGSEA. J was trimmed by 7 bases and V by 1 base; bases with no gene match: 11. CDR3 residues: CSVEVLPGQGVVGYTF. CDR3 sequence (DNA): TGCAGCGTTGAAGTTCTTCCGGGACAGGGGGTTGTTGGCTACACCTTC.

The gene calls are TRBV28 and TRBJ2-7, with unresolved D. V was pared by 10 bases and J by 0 bases, with 13 bases between. Germline CDR1 MDHEN, CDR2 SYDVKM. This CDR3 is 13 amino acids long. For the CDR3, the DNA is TGTGCCACCCAGTTTTCCCGCTCCTACGAGCAGTACTTC. The encoded protein is CATQFSRSYEQYF.

CDR3 in amino acids: CASSLSRGLAGGDTQYF. DNA for the CDR3: TGTGCCAGCAGTTTAAGCCGAGGACTAGCGGGAGGGGATACGCAGTATTTT. The chain recombines TRBV28 with TRBJ2-3, with TRBD2 matching over 15 bases. The CDR3 sequence is 17 residues long. Germline values: CDR1 MDHEN, CDR2 SYDVKM. With V trimmed by 2 bases and J by 6 bases, 6 bases remained unmatched.

The CDR3 DNA follows: TGCGCCAGCAGCGAGGACAGGAGGGGTTACGAGCAGTACTTC. Translation gives CASSEDRRGYEQYF. The chain uses TRBV5-1 and TRBJ2-7, with TRBD1 as a possible D gene (7 bases). The ends were cut back, 4 bases at V and 4 bases at J, with 15 bases in the middle. Per germline, CDR1 SGHRS and CDR2 YFSETQ. There are 14 residues in the CDR3.

The V gene is TRBV15, the J gene TRBJ2-5; tentative D call: TRBD2 (6 bases). The V end lost 1 base, the J end lost 1 base, and 7 bases lay between the germline ends. CDR1 and CDR2 (germline): LNHNV, YYDKDF (reference sequence). The CDR3 has 14 residues. The CDR3 spells CATSRVGLQETQYF. CDR3 coding DNA: TGTGCCACCAGCAGAGTGGGACTCCAAGAGACCCAGTACTTC.

V is TRBV19 and J is TRBJ2-7; 12 bases align to TRBD2. In germline, CDR1 is LNHDA, CDR2 SQIVND (reference sequence). V shed 5 bases and J 2 bases; nucleotides not matched to a gene: 7. CDR3 length: 16 amino acids. CDR3 DNA sequence: TGTGCCAGTAGTCCGAGAACTAGCGGGGGGACCTACGAGCAGTACTTC. Residues: CASSPRTSGGTYEQYF. Full variable domain (outside the CDR3, taken from reference TRBV19 and TRBJ2-7): DGGITQSPKYLFRKEGQNVTLSCEQNLNHDAMYWYRQDPGQGLRLIYYSQIVNDFQKGDIAEGYSVSREKKESFPLTVTSAQKNPTAFYLCASSPRTSGGTYEQYFGPGTRLTVT.

This sequence joins TRBV6-5 and TRBJ1-3; weak D call: TRBD1 (6 bases). The CDR3 sequence is 14 residues long. The germline CDR1 and CDR2 sequences are MNHEY and SVGAGI. Trimming shortened V by 6 bases and J by 1 base, and 10 bases separated the two germline ends. CDR3 sequence: CASRPQGSGNTIYF. CDR3 sequence (DNA): TGTGCCAGCAGACCCCAGGGGTCTGGAAACACCATATATTTT.

This chain joins TRBV5-6 and TRBJ2-6; 11 bases are shared with TRBD1. This CDR3 region has 17 residues. V trimming: 2 bases; J trimming: 1 base; junction bases outside the gene matches: 2. The germline V gene encodes CDR1 SGHDT and CDR2 YYEEEE. In DNA, the CDR3 is TGTGCCAGCAGCTTAGGACAGGGGGCTTCTGGGGCCAACGTCCTGACTTTC. This codes for CASSLGQGASGANVLTF.

The rearrangement joins TRBV2 to TRBJ2-7, with D maybe TRBD2 (6 bases). The V gene lost 2 bases and the J gene lost 2 bases, with 22 bases spanning the gap. Germline assignment: CDR1 SNHLY and CDR2 FYNNEI. This CDR3 has 18 amino acids. The CDR3 region has the DNA TGTGCCAGCAGTGAAAATGGGGGGTCGAGTAGCAGTACCTACGAGCAGTACTTC. Residues: CASSENGGSSSSTYEQYF. Full variable domain (rest looked up from reference TRBV2 and TRBJ2-7): EPEVTQTPSHQVTQMGQEVILRCVPISNHLYFYWYRQILGQKVEFLVSFYNNEISEKSEIFDDQFSVERPDGSNFTLKIRSTKLEDSAMYFCASSENGGSSSSTYEQYFGPGTRLTVT.

The chain couples TRBV6-5 to TRBJ1-4; D may be TRBD1 (6 bases). The CDR3 extends over 15 amino acids. The V end was cut by 2 bases, the J end by 7 bases, with 14 bases between. Germline CDR1 reads MNHEY; CDR2 reads SVGAGI. DNA for the CDR3: TGTGCCAGCAGTTACGGGCAGGGGCCCGGTGAAAAACTGTTTTTT. Translating gives CASSYGQGPGEKLFF.

V gene TRBV4-3 combines with J gene TRBJ2-7, with 7 bases matching TRBD2. V shed 0 bases and J 6 bases; nucleotides not matched to a gene: 17. This CDR3 is 18 amino acids long. Germline-derived CDR1 and CDR2 are LGHNA and YSLEER. The chain's CDR3 is CASSQDRAWEAGTAEQYF. The CDR3 DNA reads as TGCGCCAGCAGCCAAGATCGGGCTTGGGAAGCGGGAACGGCCGAGCAGTACTTC.

This chain uses TRBV7-9 with TRBJ2-3, with D possibly matching TRBD2 (6 bases). V was clipped by 5 bases and J by 4 bases, with 22 bases between them. This CDR3 is 17 amino acids long. The V gene's germline CDR1 is SEHNR and CDR2 FQNEAQ (reference sequence). CDR3 DNA: TGTGCCAGCAGCGCCACATCGGGACTCGGGAGCGCAGATACGCAGTATTTT. Residues: CASSATSGLGSADTQYF.

The CDR3 here is CASSYSGTRGNEQFF. DNA for the CDR3: TGTGCCAGCAGTTATTCCGGGACACGGGGCAATGAGCAGTTCTTC. The genes are TRBV6-5 and TRBJ2-1, with D perhaps matching TRBD1 (6 bases). The germline V gene encodes CDR1 MNHEY and CDR2 SVGAGI. CDR3 length: 15 residues. Trimming removed 3 bases at V and 6 bases at J, with 15 bases between.

This chain uses TRBV11-2 with TRBJ2-5; maybe TRBD2 (5 bases). CDR1 is SGHAT, CDR2 FQNNGV, per germline. The CDR3 length is 15 residues. V was pared by 5 bases and J by 0 bases, with 13 bases between. In DNA, the CDR3 is TGTGCCAGCAGCCTCGATGGGCGGGACCAAGAGACCCAGTACTTC. This codes for CASSLDGRDQETQYF.

The chain links TRBV30 to TRBJ2-6; D is unresolved. From germline, CDR1 is GTSNPN and CDR2 SVGIG (reference sequence). This CDR3 region has 14 residues. V lost 1 base and J 0 bases, leaving 4 bases between the germline ends. The CDR3 reads CAWSELSGANVLTF. The CDR3 region has the DNA TGTGCCTGGAGTGAGCTCTCTGGGGCCAACGTCCTGACTTTC. The variable domain in full, completed from reference TRBV30 and TRBJ2-6, reads SQTIHQWPATLVQPVGSPLSLECTVEGTSNPNLYWYRQAAGRGLQLLFYSVGIGQISSEVPQNLSASRPQDRQFILSSKKLLLSDSGFYLCAWSELSGANVLTFGAGSRLTVL.

The CDR3 protein is CASSPGGASGRSEQFF. CDR3 sequence (DNA): TGTGCCAGCAGCCCAGGGGGGGCTAGCGGGAGATCTGAGCAGTTCTTC. The chain uses TRBV14 and TRBJ2-1, with TRBD2 identical over 10 bases. Germline CDR1 is SGHDN and CDR2 is FVKESK. Losses at the gene ends were 4 bases for V and 9 bases for J; bases not matched to a gene: 12. CDR3 size: 16 residues.

The chain links TRBV29-1 to TRBJ1-1; weak D call: TRBD1 (5 bases). Deletions cut 7 bases from V and 4 bases from J, with 13 bases between. Germline assignment: CDR1 SQVTM and CDR2 ANQGSEA. This CDR3 is 12 amino acids long. The CDR3 DNA sequence: TGCAGCGCTGGGGGACTGAGCACTGAAGCTTTCTTT. Protein product: CSAGGLSTEAFF.

The chain is built from TRBV12-5 and TRBJ1-1; possibly TRBD1 for D (6 bases). V was shortened by 5 bases and J by 0 bases, with 16 bases between the two germline ends. The CDR3 contains 16 residues. The germline CDR1 and CDR2 sequences are LGHNT and FRNRAP. The CDR3 spells CASGRDRSPMNTEAFF. The CDR3 nucleotides are TGTGCTAGTGGTCGCGACAGGAGCCCGATGAACACTGAAGCTTTCTTT.